This T cell receptor beta chain was recovered during a study of Graves' ophthalmopathy and Graves' hyperthyroidism (dated by TCRdb to the late 2010s). Concerning the study at large: Peripheral blood samples were taken at the time of initial diagnosis, before any treatment was given. To tell Graves' ophthalmopathy apart from Graves' hyperthyroidism, and to predict which patients would progress to ophthalmopathy, the study relied on TCR beta repertoire signatures. In total, 135 blood samples were TCR-sequenced: 40 to 45 ophthalmopathy, under 80 hyperthyroidism and some 17 hyperthyroidism-to-ophthalmopathy patients. To explore V-J signatures distinguishing ophthalmopathy from hyperthyroidism, a discovery set of 100 patients (more than 40 ophthalmopathy, over 55 stable hyperthyroidism) was enrolled. An independent validation cohort was composed of around 19 hyperthyroidism patients and about 16 patients who later progressed from hyperthyroidism to ophthalmopathy. T-cell repertoires of thyroid tissue and blood were compared in 5 or 6 hyperthyroidism patients. Following sampling, methimazole starting at 30 mg daily was administered to hyperthyroidism patients, and high-dose intravenous methylprednisolone was administered to ophthalmopathy patients. The 100 discovery patients were divided at random into training and test sets in a 7:3 ratio. General study outcomes and caveats: No statistical method was used to set the sample size in advance, and the investigators knew which group each participant was assigned to. In validation, the model predicted ophthalmopathy progression with over 60% sensitivity and around 72% specificity; some twelve predicted patients were CT-confirmed with GO in a median of around 6 months. Most of the expanded thyroid clonotypes with a frequency above 0.001 were also detected in blood, and it was suggested that the thyroid immune response may be reflected by blood repertoires. The 13-signature model separated ophthalmopathy from stable hyperthyroidism with approximately 90% sensitivity and 81.08% specificity in cross-validation, and 80%/75% in the test set.

Based on the germline V gene, the CDR1 and CDR2 sequences are KGHDR and SFDVKD. The CDR3 spans 15 residues, from the cysteine through the phenylalanine. This entry keeps only the CDR3 DNA: 45 bases, framed from base 1. Compared with germline, V lacks 2 bases and J lacks 3 bases; bases without a gene match: 4. This clonotype appeared many times. It has no known antigen specificity. Within one base of it there is no much larger clone, and no base qualities were kept. TCR beta CDR3 regions were amplified from RNA transcripts for repertoire sequencing. The first round of RT-PCR was done with HTBI primers and the Qiagen OneStep RT-PCR kit, and was followed by a second round of multiplex PCR, then size selection and purification. Libraries were sequenced paired-end with 100 bp reads on an Illumina HiSeq2000. The paper's processing steps were these. Reads were processed with SOAPnuke, discarding reads with adapters, uncalled bases, mean Phred below 15, or no exact constant-primer or identifier match. COPE v1.2.5 was used to merge the high-quality paired reads. Each unique nucleotide sequence was treated as a clonotype, and MiTCR v1.1 was used to align the clonotypes to the IMGT TRB V, D and J references. The analysis was limited to V-J combinations with a frequency above 0.0001, which together covered over 99% of the repertoires. For each V-J combination, a TCR clonal expansion and chaos score was defined as the ratio of F50 clonal expansion to chaos observed in the TCRdist matrix. Features were reduced by Welch's t-statistics and random forest to 10 to 15 V-J combinations, which fed a naive Bayes classifier. Thyroid-blood repertoire similarity was quantified with the Morisita-Horn index. TCRdb cleaned the public reads at Q25 with fastp, built clones with MiXCR and kept in-frame beta chains. When rows share a CDR3 protein, they turn into one entry using the most common DNA and genes. In this record, the V and J calls reflect TCRdb's handling and not the investigators' own analysis. Recorded for this sample are roughly 400,000 distinct CDR3 sequences; about 17% of them occurred a single time. Around 1.5% of the sample goes to the ten largest clones.

Patients with ophthalmopathy had moderately to severely active disease, with a Clinical Activity Score of 3 or more, a NOSPECS grade of 4 or more, and a disease duration of less than 3 months. Patients with other autoimmune diseases, uncontrolled infections, pregnancy or lactation were excluded from the study. Clinical symptoms, serum thyroxine, TRAb, thyroid ultrasound and orbital computed tomography were used for diagnosis. Using Ficoll-Paque density gradient centrifugation, PBMCs were isolated from 10 ml of fresh peripheral blood. Total RNA was extracted with Trizol reagent and quality-checked on an Agilent 2100 Bioanalyzer.

Sequencing was performed on peripheral blood. This receptor was taken from a young woman with Graves' ophthalmopathy. Donor details come from another sample of the same person, matched by shared clones. The rearrangement combines TRBV24-1 with TRBJ2-5; 8 bases in between match TRBD1. The CDR3 reads as follows: CATSDSNRGKETQYF. The DNA sequence is TGTGCCACCAGTGATTCGAACAGGGGGAAAGAGACCCAGTACTTC.